This T cell receptor beta chain was profiled in a study of blood T cell repertoires in COVID-19. Study information: PBMCs, B-cell-depleted T cells, or T cells were the source of the cDNA or gDNA that made up the material.

In the study's own analysis: Reference gene primers were amplified, and this amplification served to estimate nucleated cell counts. TCRdb keeps only in-frame clones here, not all; method: immunoSEQ multiplex PCR. V, J and clone size derive from that table, while D and trimming were established from the DNA sequence. Seen here are some 260,000 clones, 87% observed once, and the top ten hold roughly 3%. Germline CDR1 SGDLS, CDR2 YYNGEE. CDR3 length equals 11 residues. Regarding this clone: The germline gene is not matched at one end of the junction; a read error may be the cause.

The V call is TRBV9, the J call TRBJ1-2; D remains unclear. The sequenced material came from peripheral blood. The clonotype originates from a young man with active or convalescent COVID-19. CDR3 in DNA: TGTGCCAGCAGTTCTAGCGGACCGTCAAGCTTC. Residues: CASSSSGPSSF.